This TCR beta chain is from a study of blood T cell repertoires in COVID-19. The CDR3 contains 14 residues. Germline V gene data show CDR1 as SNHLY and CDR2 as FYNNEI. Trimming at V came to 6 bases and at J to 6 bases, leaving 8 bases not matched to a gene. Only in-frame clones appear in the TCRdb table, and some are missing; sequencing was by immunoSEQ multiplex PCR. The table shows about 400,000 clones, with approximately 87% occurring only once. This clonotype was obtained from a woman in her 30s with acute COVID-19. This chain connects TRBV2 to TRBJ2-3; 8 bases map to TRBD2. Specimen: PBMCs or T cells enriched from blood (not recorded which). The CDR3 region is CASSSGGAEDTQYF. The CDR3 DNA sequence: TGTGCCAGCAGCTCGGGGGGGGCCGAGGATACGCAGTATTTT.